The rows below give T cell receptor beta chains drawn from one sample of a study of T cell repertoires in cytomegalovirus infection. Each CDR3 protein gets one entry after TCRdb re-called the reads with MiXCR. The profile shows 250,000 to 300,000 distinct CDR3 sequences, around 15% of them singletons. Sequenced input: CD8+ T cells from PBMCs. The receptors were sampled from a human donor in good health (CMV status not recorded). Some clones in this sample may be carry-over from other donors' samples. Each CDR3 is given with its conserved first and last residue. A D gene is named only where the DNA matches it firmly. Clone size, where shown, is once, few, many, or a class for clones that have expanded.

j_call d_call clone_size v_call cdr3_aa cdr3_nt
TRBJ2-1 TRBD2 NA TRBV20-1 CSARGTSGTYNEQFF TGCAGTGCTAGAGGGACTAGCGGCACCTACAATGAGCAGTTCTTC
TRBJ2-5 NA NA TRBV28 CASSPPRELGAQYF TGTGCCAGCAGCCCCCCCCGGGAGTTGGGGGCCCAGTACTTC
TRBJ1-1 TRBD1 few TRBV19 CASSTNRGVNTEAFF TGTGCCAGTAGTACGAACAGGGGCGTGAACACTGAAGCTTTCTTT
TRBJ2-7 TRBD2 NA TRBV15 CATSRDGTNSYEQYF TGTGCCACCAGCAGAGATGGGACTAACTCCTACGAGCAGTACTTC
TRBJ1-2 NA few TRBV25-1 CASSEEGRPFNYGYTF TGTGCCAGCAGTGAAGAGGGACGACCTTTCAACTATGGCTACACCTTC
TRBJ1-4 TRBD1 many TRBV7-2 CASSSHRGINEKLFF TGTGCCAGCAGCTCTCACAGGGGGATTAATGAAAAACTGTTTTTT
TRBJ2-3 TRBD2 few TRBV3-1 CASSHLLAGRVDTQYF TGTGCCAGCAGCCACCTCCTAGCGGGGAGAGTAGATACGCAGTATTTT
TRBJ2-3 TRBD2 many TRBV29-1 CSVEDIVEGGLAGSPSDTQYF TGCAGCGTTGAAGATATTGTTGAGGGCGGACTAGCGGGGAGCCCATCGGATACGCAGTATTTT
TRBJ1-2 NA many TRBV7-9 CASSLLDFYYGYTF TGTGCCAGCAGCTTATTGGATTTTTACTATGGCTACACCTTC
TRBJ2-1 NA NA TRBV20-1 CSARDRGTPYNEQFF TGCAGTGCTAGAGATCGGGGGACACCCTACAATGAGCAGTTCTTC
TRBJ2-3 TRBD2 many TRBV6-4 CASSDSSGGGTDTQYF TGTGCCAGCAGTGACTCGAGCGGGGGAGGAACAGATACGCAGTATTTT
TRBJ2-3 NA many TRBV12-3/TRBV12-4 CASRPEAVGDTQYF TGTGCCAGCAGACCCGAAGCGGTTGGAGATACGCAGTATTTT
TRBJ2-5 TRBD2 few TRBV7-2 CASSLSVGGLAMLVGQETQYF TGTGCCAGCAGCTTATCGGTGGGAGGACTAGCGATGTTGGTCGGCCAAGAGACCCAGTACTTC
TRBJ2-3 NA few TRBV24-1 CATSDSFGGSTDTQYF TGTGCCACCAGTGATAGTTTCGGGGGCAGCACAGATACGCAGTATTTT
TRBJ2-1 TRBD2 many TRBV7-8 CASSLVAGGPYNEQFF TGTGCCAGCAGCTTAGTCGCGGGGGGCCCCTACAATGAGCAGTTCTTC
TRBJ1-6 NA NA TRBV5-1 CASSLVGESYNSPLHF TGCGCCAGCAGCTTGGTGGGGGAATCCTATAATTCACCCCTCCACTTT
TRBJ1-1 NA few TRBV27 CASSDGAEAFF TGTGCCAGCAGTGATGGGGCTGAAGCTTTCTTT
TRBJ2-5 NA NA TRBV11-2 CASSRPSAYLEDVWETQYF TGTGCCAGCAGCCGACCTTCGGCATACCTGGAGGACGTATGGGAGACCCAGTACTTC
TRBJ2-1 NA many TRBV12-3/TRBV12-4 CASSFERGGPNEQFF TGTGCCAGCAGTTTCGAGAGGGGGGGCCCGAATGAGCAGTTCTTC
TRBJ2-7 TRBD2 few TRBV20-1 CSAGRLAGDRREQYF TGCAGTGCTGGGCGACTAGCGGGGGACCGACGGGAGCAGTACTTC
TRBJ1-2 NA many TRBV19 CASRQSLSDNYGYTF TGTGCCAGTAGGCAAAGCCTAAGCGATAACTATGGCTACACCTTC
TRBJ1-5 NA NA TRBV28 CASRHHFGGARQPQHF TGTGCCAGCAGACACCACTTCGGGGGGGCGCGGCAGCCCCAGCATTTT
TRBJ2-1 TRBD2 many TRBV5-1 CASSPKAGLAGGISYNEQFF TGCGCCAGCAGCCCCAAGGCCGGACTAGCGGGGGGGATCTCCTACAATGAGCAGTTCTTC
TRBJ1-5 NA NA TRBV7-9 CASSFGSLSQPQHF TGTGCCAGCAGCTTTGGAAGCCTCAGTCAGCCCCAGCATTTT
TRBJ2-1 TRBD2 NA TRBV6-1 CASSTIMGLAGPNEQFF TGTGCCAGCAGCACGATCATGGGACTAGCGGGTCCCAATGAGCAGTTCTTC
TRBJ2-3 NA few TRBV6-1 CASSERVGVTGLVNTDTQYF TGTGCCAGCAGTGAGAGGGTCGGTGTCACTGGACTCGTAAACACAGATACGCAGTATTTT
TRBJ1-5 TRBD1 many TRBV28 CASSLLSGQGTQPQHF TGTGCCAGCAGTTTATTGAGTGGACAGGGCACCCAGCCCCAGCATTTT
TRBJ1-1 NA few TRBV25-1 CASSLSPTEAFF TGTGCCAGCAGTTTAAGTCCCACTGAAGCTTTCTTT
TRBJ2-7 NA few TRBV12-3/TRBV12-4 CASSSGQSSYEQYF TGTGCCAGCAGTTCGGGCCAGAGCTCCTACGAGCAGTACTTC
TRBJ2-7 NA few TRBV19 CASSEASSYEQYF TGTGCCAGTAGTGAGGCTAGCTCCTACGAGCAGTACTTC
TRBJ2-7 NA NA TRBV29-1 CSVLYGGLNEQYF TGCAGCGTTCTCTATGGGGGGCTCAACGAGCAGTACTTC
TRBJ2-1 NA many TRBV2 CASTSPVYNEQFF TGTGCCAGCACATCCCCAGTATACAATGAGCAGTTCTTC
TRBJ2-3 NA many TRBV7-9 CASSPLGGTDTQYF TGTGCCAGCAGCCCTCTGGGGGGCACAGATACGCAGTATTTT
TRBJ1-2 NA many TRBV20-1 CSARDRSGGSRNHGYTF TGCAGTGCTAGAGACCGTTCGGGAGGGTCAAGGAATCATGGCTACACCTTC
TRBJ2-3 NA few TRBV6-6 CASLYWQEGTDTQYF TGTGCCAGCCTCTATTGGCAGGAAGGCACAGATACGCAGTATTTT
TRBJ1-4 NA many TRBV7-9 CASSLRQPTAALIEKLFF TGTGCCAGCAGCTTACGGCAGCCAACCGCGGCATTGATTGAAAAACTGTTTTTT